The clone carrying this T cell receptor beta chain appeared a few times. Antigen: not known. These data originate in a study of blood T cells in healthy people across ages. Points from the study as a whole: Higher diversity, along with more naive CD4+ cells, distinguished long-lived donors from aged donors.

Through a sample-barcoded 5' primer and a J-beta primer mix, a second PCR was run for roughly 6 to 12 cycles. TCRdb used MiXCR to reprocess the 5' RACE reads, holding one entry per CDR3 protein. The sample carries 1.5 million to 2 million distinct CDR3 sequences, approximately 30% recorded once. Germline V CDR1 and CDR2: KGHSH, LQKENI. V was pared by 5 bases and J by 1 base, with 14 bases between. The CDR3 totals 15 residues. The TCR originated in a woman aged 30 to 39 in good health. The rearrangement links TRBV18 to TRBJ2-5; TRBD2 is a possible D gene (6 bases). The sample consisted of blood. This CDR3 reads CASSGGILLQETQYF. CDR3 nucleotides: TGTGCCAGCTCAGGGGGGATCCTCCTCCAAGAGACCCAGTACTTC.